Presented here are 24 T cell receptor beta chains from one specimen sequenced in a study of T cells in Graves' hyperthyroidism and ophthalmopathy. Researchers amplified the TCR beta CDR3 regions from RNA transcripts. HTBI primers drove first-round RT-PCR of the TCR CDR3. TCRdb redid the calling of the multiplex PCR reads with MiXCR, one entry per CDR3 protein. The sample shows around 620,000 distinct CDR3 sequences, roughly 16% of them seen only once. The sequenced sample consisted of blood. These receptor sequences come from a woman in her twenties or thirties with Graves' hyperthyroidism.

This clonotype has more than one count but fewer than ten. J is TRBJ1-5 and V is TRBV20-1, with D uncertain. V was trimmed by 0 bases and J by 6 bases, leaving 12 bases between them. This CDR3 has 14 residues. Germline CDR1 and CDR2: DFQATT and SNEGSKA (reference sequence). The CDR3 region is CSARDKGGGQPQHF. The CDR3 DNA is TGCAGTGCTAGAGATAAGGGAGGAGGTCAGCCCCAGCATTTT.

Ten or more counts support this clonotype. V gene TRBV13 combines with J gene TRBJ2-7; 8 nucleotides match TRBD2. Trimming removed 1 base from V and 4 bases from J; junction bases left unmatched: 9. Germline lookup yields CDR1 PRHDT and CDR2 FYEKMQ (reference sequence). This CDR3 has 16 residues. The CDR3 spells CASSLVLGSGKYEQYF. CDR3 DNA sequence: TGTGCCAGCAGCTTAGTCCTCGGTAGCGGGAAATACGAGCAGTACTTC.

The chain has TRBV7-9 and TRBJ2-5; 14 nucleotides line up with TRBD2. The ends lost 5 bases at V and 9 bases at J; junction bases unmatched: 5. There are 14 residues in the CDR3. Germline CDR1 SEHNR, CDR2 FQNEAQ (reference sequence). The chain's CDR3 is CASSPGLAGAPQYF. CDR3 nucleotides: TGTGCCAGCAGCCCGGGACTAGCGGGAGCTCCCCAGTACTTC.

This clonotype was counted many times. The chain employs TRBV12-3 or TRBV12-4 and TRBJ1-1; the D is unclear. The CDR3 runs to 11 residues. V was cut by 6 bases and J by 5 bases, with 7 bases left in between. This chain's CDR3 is CASRQTTEAFF. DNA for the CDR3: TGTGCCAGCAGGCAAACGACTGAAGCTTTCTTT.

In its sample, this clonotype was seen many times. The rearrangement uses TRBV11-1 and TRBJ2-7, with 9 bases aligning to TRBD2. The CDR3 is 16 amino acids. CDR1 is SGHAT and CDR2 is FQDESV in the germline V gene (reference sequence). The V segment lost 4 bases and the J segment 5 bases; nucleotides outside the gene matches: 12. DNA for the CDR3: TGTGCCAGCAGCTACAAGGGGATTAGCGGGAGCAACGAGCAGTACTTC. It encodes CASSYKGISGSNEQYF. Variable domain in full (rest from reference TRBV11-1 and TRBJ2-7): EAEVAQSPRYKITEKSQAVAFWCDPISGHATLYWYRQILGQGPELLVQFQDESVVDDSQLPKDRFSAERLKGVDSTLKIQPAELGDSAMYLCASSYKGISGSNEQYFGPGTRLTVT.

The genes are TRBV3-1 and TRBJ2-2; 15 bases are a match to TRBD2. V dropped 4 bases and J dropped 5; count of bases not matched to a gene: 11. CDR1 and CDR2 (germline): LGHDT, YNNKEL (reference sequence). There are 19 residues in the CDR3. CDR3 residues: CASSRRGTSGRRVTGELFF. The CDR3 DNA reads TGTGCCAGCAGCCGGAGGGGGACTAGCGGGAGGAGAGTTACCGGGGAGCTGTTTTTT.

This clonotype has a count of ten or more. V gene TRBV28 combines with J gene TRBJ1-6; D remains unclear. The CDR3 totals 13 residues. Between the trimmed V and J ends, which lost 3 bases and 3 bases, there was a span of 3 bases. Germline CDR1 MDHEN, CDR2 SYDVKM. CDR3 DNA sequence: TGTGCCAGCAGTTTGGTCTATAATTCACCCCTCCACTTT. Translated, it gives CASSLVYNSPLHF.

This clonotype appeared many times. CDR3 nucleotides: TGCAGTGCTCGCAGGGGACAGGATCGGTACTATGGCTACACCTTC. Encoded protein: CSARRGQDRYYGYTF. The chain couples TRBV20-1 to TRBJ1-2; 8 bases match TRBD1. This CDR3 has 15 amino acids. Germline lookup yields CDR1 DFQATT and CDR2 SNEGSKA (reference sequence). V shed 5 bases, J shed 3 bases, and the junction held 11 bases outside the gene matches.

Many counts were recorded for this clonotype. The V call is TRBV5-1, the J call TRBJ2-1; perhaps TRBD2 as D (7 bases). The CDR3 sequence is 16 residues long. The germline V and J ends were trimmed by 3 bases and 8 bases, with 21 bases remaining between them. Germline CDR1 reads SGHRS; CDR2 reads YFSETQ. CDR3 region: CASSWRGREKLDEQFF. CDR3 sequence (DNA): TGCGCCAGCAGCTGGAGGGGGAGGGAAAAACTCGATGAGCAGTTCTTC. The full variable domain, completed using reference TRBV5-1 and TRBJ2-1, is KAGVTQTPRYLIKTRGQQVTLSCSPISGHRSVSWYQQTPGQGLQFLFEYFSETQRNKGNFPGRFSGRQFSNSRSEMNVSTLELGDSALYLCASSWRGREKLDEQFFGPGTRLTVL.

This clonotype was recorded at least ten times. The CDR3 region has the DNA TGCAGTGCTAGAAGGGCAACCTCCTACGAGCAGTACTTC. It translates to CSARRATSYEQYF. The chain recombines TRBV20-1 with TRBJ2-7; D not certain. This CDR3 has 13 residues. The germline V gene encodes CDR1 DFQATT and CDR2 SNEGSKA (reference sequence). V was trimmed by 2 bases and J by 0 bases, leaving 8 bases between them.

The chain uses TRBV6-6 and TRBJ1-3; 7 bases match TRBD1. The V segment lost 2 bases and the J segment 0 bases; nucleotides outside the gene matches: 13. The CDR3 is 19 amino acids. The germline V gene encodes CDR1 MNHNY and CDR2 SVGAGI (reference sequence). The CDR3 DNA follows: TGTGCCAGCAGTTACCCCGGCGGCAGGGGGACCCTCTCTGGAAACACCATATATTTT. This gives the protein CASSYPGGRGTLSGNTIYF.

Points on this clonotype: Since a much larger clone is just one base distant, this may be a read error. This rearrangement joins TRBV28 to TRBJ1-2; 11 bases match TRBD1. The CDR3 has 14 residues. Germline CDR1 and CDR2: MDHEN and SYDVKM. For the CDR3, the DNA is TGTGCCAGCAGTTGGGACAGGGGGATAGCTGGCCACACCTTC. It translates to CASSWDRGIAGHTF.

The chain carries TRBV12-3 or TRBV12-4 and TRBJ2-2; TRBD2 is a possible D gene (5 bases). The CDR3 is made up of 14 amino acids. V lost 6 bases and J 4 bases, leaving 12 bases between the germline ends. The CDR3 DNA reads TGTGCCAGCAGCCTAACCACTAGCACCGGGGAGCTGTTTTTT. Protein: CASSLTTSTGELFF.

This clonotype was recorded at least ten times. CDR3 coding DNA: TGTGCCAGCGTTACAGTGGGCTCCTACAATGAGCAGTTCTTC. Translated, it gives CASVTVGSYNEQFF. This chain uses TRBV6-2 or TRBV6-3 with TRBJ2-1; no clear D gene. The CDR3 contains 14 residues. Per germline, CDR1 MNHEY and CDR2 SVGEGT. Trimming cost V 8 bases and J 0 bases, with 11 bases left between them.

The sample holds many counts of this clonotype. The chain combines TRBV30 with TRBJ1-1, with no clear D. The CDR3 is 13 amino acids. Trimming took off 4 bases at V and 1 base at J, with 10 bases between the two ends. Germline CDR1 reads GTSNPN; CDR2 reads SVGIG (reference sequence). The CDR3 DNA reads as TGTGCCTGGATGATTCCCCGGAACACTGAAGCTTTCTTT. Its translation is CAWMIPRNTEAFF.

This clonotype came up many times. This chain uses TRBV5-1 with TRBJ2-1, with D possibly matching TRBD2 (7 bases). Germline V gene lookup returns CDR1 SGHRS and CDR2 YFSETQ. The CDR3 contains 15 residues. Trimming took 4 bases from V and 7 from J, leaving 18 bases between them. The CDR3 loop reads CASSVLLGRGNEQFF. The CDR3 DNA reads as TGCGCCAGCAGCGTGTTGCTAGGGAGGGGGAATGAGCAGTTCTTC.

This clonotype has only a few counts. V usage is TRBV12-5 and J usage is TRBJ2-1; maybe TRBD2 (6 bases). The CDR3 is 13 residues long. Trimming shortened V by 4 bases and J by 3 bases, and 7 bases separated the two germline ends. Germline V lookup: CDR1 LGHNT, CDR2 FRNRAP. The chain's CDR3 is CASGSDYYNEQFF. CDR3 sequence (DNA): TGTGCTAGTGGTTCGGACTACTACAATGAGCAGTTCTTC. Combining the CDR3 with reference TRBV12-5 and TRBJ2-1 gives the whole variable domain DARVTQTPRHKVTEMGQEVTMRCQPILGHNTVFWYRQTMMQGLELLAYFRNRAPLDDSGMPKDRFSAEMPDATLATLKIQPSEPRDSAVYFCASGSDYYNEQFFGPGTRLTVL.

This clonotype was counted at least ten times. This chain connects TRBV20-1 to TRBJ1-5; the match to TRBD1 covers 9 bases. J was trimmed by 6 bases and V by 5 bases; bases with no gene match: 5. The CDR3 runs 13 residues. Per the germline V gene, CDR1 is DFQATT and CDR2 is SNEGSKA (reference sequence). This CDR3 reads CSAFTGGGQPQHF. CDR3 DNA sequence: TGCAGTGCTTTTACAGGGGGCGGTCAGCCCCAGCATTTT.

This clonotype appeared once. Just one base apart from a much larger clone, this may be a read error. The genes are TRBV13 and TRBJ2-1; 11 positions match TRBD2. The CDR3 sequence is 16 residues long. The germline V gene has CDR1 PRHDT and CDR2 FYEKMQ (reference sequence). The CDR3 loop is CASTTSGSALYNERFF. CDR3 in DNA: TGTGCCAGCACCACTAGCGGGAGCGCACTTTACAATGAGCGGTTCTTC.

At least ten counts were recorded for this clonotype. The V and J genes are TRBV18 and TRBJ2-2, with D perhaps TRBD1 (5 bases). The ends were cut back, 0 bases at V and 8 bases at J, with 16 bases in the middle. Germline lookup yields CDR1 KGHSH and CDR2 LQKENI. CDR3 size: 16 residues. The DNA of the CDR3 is TGTGCCAGCTCACCACCTAACGGACAAGGCCAAGGGGAGCTGTTTTTT. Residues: CASSPPNGQGQGELFF.

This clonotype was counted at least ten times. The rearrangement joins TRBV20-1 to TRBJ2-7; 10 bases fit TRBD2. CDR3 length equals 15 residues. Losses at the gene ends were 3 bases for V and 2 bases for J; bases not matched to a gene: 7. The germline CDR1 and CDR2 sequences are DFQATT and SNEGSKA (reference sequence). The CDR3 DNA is TGCAGTGCTAGCCCACTAGCGGGAAGAGCCTACGAGCAGTACTTC. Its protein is CSASPLAGRAYEQYF.

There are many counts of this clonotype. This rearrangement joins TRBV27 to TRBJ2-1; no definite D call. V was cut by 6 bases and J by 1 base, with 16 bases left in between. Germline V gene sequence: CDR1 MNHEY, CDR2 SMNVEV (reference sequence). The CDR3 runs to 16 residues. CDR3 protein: CASSLRRALSYNEQFF. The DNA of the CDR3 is TGTGCCAGCAGCCTCAGAAGGGCCCTATCCTACAATGAGCAGTTCTTC.

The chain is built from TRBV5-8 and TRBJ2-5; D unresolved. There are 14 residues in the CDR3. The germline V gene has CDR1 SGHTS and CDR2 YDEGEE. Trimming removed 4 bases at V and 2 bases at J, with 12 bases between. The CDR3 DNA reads TGTGCCAGCAGCGTGGGCCAAATACAAGAGACCCAGTACTTC. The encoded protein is CASSVGQIQETQYF.

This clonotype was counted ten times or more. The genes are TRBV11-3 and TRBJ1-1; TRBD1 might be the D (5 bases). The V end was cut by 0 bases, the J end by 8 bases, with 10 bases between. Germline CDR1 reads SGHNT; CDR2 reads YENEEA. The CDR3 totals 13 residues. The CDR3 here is CASSLDRRGEAFF. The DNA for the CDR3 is TGTGCCAGCAGCTTAGATCGGAGGGGAGAAGCTTTCTTT.